The rows below give T cell receptor beta chains drawn from one sample of a study of siplizumab effects on memory and regulatory T cells. Assay used: immunoSEQ multiplex PCR; TCRdb lists only in-frame clones, some missing. The sample has about 87,000 clones, roughly 90% seen once. Sequencing was performed on Tregs sorted from blood. The receptors stem from a human donor in good health. CDR3s include the opening cysteine and the closing phenylalanine or tryptophan. The D gene is left open where the match is weak. Expanded clones are given a class, and other clones once, few, many or no size at all.

>TRBJ2-2|TRBV5-5|TRBD1|-
TGTGCCAGCAGTCCCGGGACAGGGCTTCTCGGGGAGCTGTTTTTT
CASSPGTGLLGELFF
>TRBJ1-2|TRBV11-1|-|-
TGTGCCAGCAGCTATGACTCTAACTATGGCTACACCTTC
CASSYDSNYGYTF
>TRBJ1-4|TRBV10-2|-|few
TGCGCCAGCAGTGAGTCTCTCAGGGTTAATGAAAAACTGTTTTTT
CASSESLRVNEKLFF
>TRBJ1-2|TRBV7-9|-|few
TGTGCCAGCAGCTCGCGACGGTTACCCTATGGCTACACCTTC
CASSSRRLPYGYTF
>TRBJ1-2|TRBV4-1|-|few
TGCGCCAGCAGCCAAGGGGCGTTGTGGGGATCTAACTATGGCTACACCTTC
CASSQGALWGSNYGYTF
>TRBJ2-3|TRBV7-2|TRBD2|-
TGTGCCAGCAGCCCCGGGACTAGCGTTTCAGATACGCAGTATTTT
CASSPGTSVSDTQYF
>TRBJ1-5|TRBV5-1|-|once
TGCGCCAGCAGCAACGAGGGTGGGAATCAGCCCCAGCATTTT
CASSNEGGNQPQHF
>TRBJ1-2|TRBV5-1|TRBD1|once
TGCGCCAGCAGCTTTGCGACAGGGTCTGGCTACACCTTC
CASSFATGSGYTF
>TRBJ1-2|TRBV6-5|-|once
TGTGCCAGCAGTTACCAGGGTATTTACTATGGCTACACCTTC
CASSYQGIYYGYTF
>TRBJ2-3|TRBV10-3|TRBD1|-
TGTGCCATCAGTGAGCCCCGGACAGGGGGCTCAGATACGCAGTATTTT
CAISEPRTGGSDTQYF
>TRBJ2-3|TRBV7-2|-|-
TGTGCCAGCAGTCCCCCGGTCCATACGCAGTATTTT
CASSPPVHTQYF
>TRBJ2-2|TRBV18|-|-
TGTGCCAGCTCACGAGACCAAAACACCGGGGAGCTGTTTTTT
CASSRDQNTGELFF
>TRBJ2-1|TRBV5-5|TRBD1|-
TGTGCCAGCAGCTTGGGGACAGGCCCTGAGCAGTTCTTC
CASSLGTGPEQFF
>TRBJ2-7|TRBV7-9|-|-
TGTGCCAGCAGCTACCTTGGCGAGCAGTACTTC
CASSYLGEQYF
>TRBJ1-6|TRBV7-9|-|-
TGTGCCACCGTGGCGGGAGTCGGTCCAAATTCACCCCTCCACTTT
CATVAGVGPNSPLHF
>TRBJ2-7|TRBV27|TRBD2|-
TGTGCCAGCAGTTTAAAGGCGGGGGGATTCGAGCAGTACTTC
CASSLKAGGFEQYF
>TRBJ1-5|TRBV5-1|-|-
TGCGCCAGCAGCCTCGGGGGGGCGGGAAATCAGCCCCAGCATTTT
CASSLGGAGNQPQHF
>TRBJ1-2|TRBV7-2|-|few
TGTGCCAGCAGCTTAGACATTCTCTATGGCTACACCTTC
CASSLDILYGYTF
>TRBJ2-7|TRBV25-1|-|once
TGTGCCAGCAGTGAATCTACAGGACAATTATCCAACGAGCAGTACTTC
CASSESTGQLSNEQYF
>TRBJ1-6|TRBV7-9|-|-
TGTGCCAGCAGTTGGGACCGGGCGGGGAATTCACCCCTCCACTTT
CASSWDRAGNSPLHF
>TRBJ1-5|TRBV18|TRBD1|-
TGTGCCAGCTCACGTCCCGGGACAGGGACTCAGCCCCAGCATTTT
CASSRPGTGTQPQHF
>TRBJ2-1|TRBV4-3|-|-
TGCGCCAGCAGCCAAGATCTGGGATTGAGCGAGCAGTTCTTC
CASSQDLGLSEQFF
>TRBJ2-7|TRBV9|-|-
TGTGCCAGCAGCGTGGGGGGAACAGGGGACTACGAGCAGTACTTC
CASSVGGTGDYEQYF
>TRBJ2-1|TRBV6-4|-|-
TGTGCCAGCACCCCCACAGGGTTCTCCTACAATGAGCAGTTCTTC
CASTPTGFSYNEQFF
>TRBJ2-5|TRBV5-1|TRBD2|-
TGCGCCAGCAGCTGGACTAGCTCGGGAGAGACCCAGTACTTC
CASSWTSSGETQYF
>TRBJ1-5|TRBV28|-|-
TGTGCCAGCAGTTTGGGTCAGCCCCAGCATTTT
CASSLGQPQHF
>TRBJ1-2|TRBV4-2|-|-
TGTGCCAGCAGCCAAGGAGGTGCCGACTGGGCTATCGGCTACACCTTC
CASSQGGADWAIGYTF
>TRBJ1-6|TRBV5-1|-|-
TGCGCCAGCAGCGGGCAGGGCAGGGCCCTCCACTTT
CASSGQGRALHF
>TRBJ1-1|TRBV6-1|-|-
TGTGCCAGCAGTGCACAGGCTGGGGGAGGTGTAGCTTTCTTT
CASSAQAGGGVAFF
>TRBJ1-2|TRBV7-2|TRBD1|-
TGTGCCAGCAGCCTAGCGGGACAGGGGGTGTTGAGTGGCTACACCTTC
CASSLAGQGVLSGYTF
>TRBJ1-3|TRBV11-2|TRBD1|once
TGTGCCAGCAGCATCAAGACAGGGGGGGCAAACACCATATATTTT
CASSIKTGGANTIYF
>TRBJ2-3|TRBV7-3|TRBD1|-
TGTGCCAGCAGCTTAACTGCAGGGGGAGATACGCAGTATTTT
CASSLTAGGDTQYF
>TRBJ2-3|TRBV7-3|-|-
TGTGCCAGCAGCTTAGACTTGCAGGGTACGCAGTATTTT
CASSLDLQGTQYF
>TRBJ1-4|TRBV7-9|-|once
TGTGCCAGCAGCCGCGAATGGACTAATGAAAAACTGTTTTTT
CASSREWTNEKLFF
>TRBJ1-6|TRBV6-5|-|-
TGTGCCAGCAGTTACTCGTCCCCACCAACCCTCCACTTT
CASSYSSPPTLHF
>TRBJ2-7|TRBV7-2|TRBD2|-
TGTGCCAGCAGCTTACTAGCGGGGGTCTACGAGCAGTACTTC
CASSLLAGVYEQYF
>TRBJ2-4|TRBV19|TRBD1|once
TGTGCCAGTAGTATTTTGAATCATCCAGGGGGCTTAGCCAAAAACATTCAGTACTTC
CASSILNHPGGLAKNIQYF
>TRBJ2-7|TRBV4-1|-|-
TGCGCCAGCAGCCAAGAAGGTGGGTTTAGGAGCTCCTACGAGCAGTACTTC
CASSQEGGFRSSYEQYF
>TRBJ2-7|TRBV7-8|-|-
TGTGCCAGCAGCCAAACAGTCCTCTACGAGCAGTACTTC
CASSQTVLYEQYF
>TRBJ2-3|TRBV7-6|TRBD2|few
TGTGCCAGCAGCTTAGGAGCGGGGGGGATAGATACGCAGTATTTT
CASSLGAGGIDTQYF
>TRBJ1-2|TRBV27|TRBD1|-
TGTGCCAGCAGTAAAGCAGGGGGTAACAACTATGGCTACACCTTC
CASSKAGGNNYGYTF
>TRBJ2-5|TRBV19|TRBD1|-
TGTGCCAGTAACCCGGGACAGGGGGCGGGAGAGACCCAGTACTTC
CASNPGQGAGETQYF
>TRBJ2-6|TRBV19|-|-
TGTGCCAGTAGAGGAGGAACCTCTGGGGCCAACGTCCTGACTTTC
CASRGGTSGANVLTF
>TRBJ2-5|TRBV5-4|TRBD2|-
TGTGCCAGCAGCTTGAGCGGGGGGGAATTTGGGACCCAGTACTTC
CASSLSGGEFGTQYF
>TRBJ2-5|TRBV2|-|-
TGTGCCAGCAGGAGGGACTCCCAAGAGACCCAGTACTTC
CASRRDSQETQYF
>TRBJ1-2|TRBV11-2|-|-
TGTGCCAGCAGCTTAGTCCCGGGACCGGTATTACACTATGGCTACACCTTC
CASSLVPGPVLHYGYTF
>TRBJ1-1|TRBV9|-|few
TGTGCCAGCAGCTCCAGCGACACTGAAGCTTTCTTT
CASSSSDTEAFF
>TRBJ1-2|TRBV6-6|-|-
TGTGCCAGCAAACCCGGGACATACTATGGCTACACCTTC
CASKPGTYYGYTF